This T cell receptor beta chain was identified during a study of blood T cell repertoires in COVID-19 (dated by TCRdb to the early 2020s). Broadly, across the study: Samples covering the acute and convalescent phases of COVID-19 were provided by collaborators in the United States, Italy and Spain. The material from the prospective study consisted of cDNA or gDNA derived from T cells, B-cell-depleted T cells, or PBMCs. The dataset comprised deeply sampled blood TCRbeta repertoires from subjects exposed to, actively infected with, or recovered from COVID-19. The repertoires were released in a freely available public database meant as a resource for research on the immune response to SARS-CoV-2. The samples were drawn from two sources: the first 160 participants of the ongoing ImmuneRACE study, and fewer than 1,500 subjects contributed by 6 global collaborators. Nearly every sample came with metadata listing a de-identified subject ID, COVID-19 status, age in years and sex. Where available, HLA class I and class II types were obtained from metadata supplied by the sample provider rather than from assay-based typing. What the study reported, not specific to this receptor: The quantity of clinical and demographic metadata differed by source and by participant and was supplied without curation.

Enrolling through a virtual design, the prospective study's participants ranged in age from roughly 18 to 95 years and lived across 20 to 30 United States geographic areas. In the prospective study, participants were assigned to cohorts based on the clinical history participants reported in a screening survey and a study questionnaire. Recovered participants in ImmuneRACE Cohort 3 were defined as having two consecutive negative NP/OP PCR tests, clearance from a healthcare professional, or resolution of symptoms. Each participant in the prospective study had whole blood, serum and a nasopharyngeal or oropharyngeal swab collected by mobile phlebotomists. Over a roughly two-month period, participants in the prospective study had the option of providing additional blood draws and questionnaires. Before DNA extraction, prospective study blood samples were shipped either frozen or at room temperature.

TCRbeta CDR3 regions were amplified from genomic DNA by means of the immunoSEQ Assay, a bias-controlled multiplex PCR. Concerning the study's data processing: The number of nucleated cells in each sample was estimated by amplification of reference gene primers within the assay. Sequence reads were collapsed and filtered to measure the absolute abundance of every unique TCRbeta CDR3 rearrangement. For each sample, productive Simpson clonality was calculated as the square root of Simpson's diversity index across productive rearrangements. Entries here come from immuneACCESS through TCRdb and include only in-frame sequences with V and J called. Some clones fail to appear in such tables; in the studies checked, an unresolved V gene covers under half of the shortfall, and the cause of the remainder is unknown. V, J and clone size are taken as reported in that table, and D and trimming were inferred from the DNA itself. The sample table holds roughly 400,000 clones, of which 85% to 90% were seen once. 1.1% of the sample lies in the top ten.

The CDR3 holds 13 amino acids from the cysteine to the phenylalanine. The entry retains the CDR3 DNA only, 39 bases that are in frame from base 1. CDR1 SNHLY and CDR2 FYNNEI were looked up in the germline V gene. Here V drops 7 bases and J drops 7 bases, and the junction holds 6 bases not matched to any gene. About this clone itself: Its target antigen remains unknown. Base qualities are missing; no much larger clone stands one base away.

Specimen: PBMCs or T cells enriched from blood (not recorded which). The chain uses TRBV2 and TRBJ2-1, and 8 junction bases match TRBD1. The clonotype originates from a young man who had recovered from COVID-19. The CDR3 region reads CASTPDRGNEQFF. The DNA sequence is given as TGTGCCAGCACTCCCGACAGGGGTAATGAGCAGTTCTTC. With the portions outside the CDR3 filled from the reference TRBV2 and TRBJ2-1 genes, the complete variable region becomes EPEVTQTPSHQVTQMGQEVILRCVPISNHLYFYWYRQILGQKVEFLVSFYNNEISEKSEIFDDQFSVERPDGSNFTLKIRSTKLEDSAMYFCASTPDRGNEQFFGPGTRLTVL.